This T cell receptor beta chain was profiled in a study of vaccination effects on CD4 cells after COVID-19. Study-wide background: The vaccine given was either BNT162b2 or mRNA-1273, in two doses.

On this clone: Its antigen is currently unknown.

The CDR3 contains 16 residues. The V end lost 4 bases, the J end lost 1 base, and 14 bases lay between the germline ends. Germline V lookup: CDR1 SGDLS, CDR2 YYNGEE. This table comes from immunoSEQ multiplex PCR, and its TCRdb copy is limited to in-frame clones, with some not included. The data hold tens of thousands of clones, with about 80% observed a single time. Expansion of antigen-specific CD4+ T cells with viral peptide pools was carried out by the ViraFEST assay before sequencing. When roughly eleven days of culture had elapsed, CD4+ T cells were isolated. None of the vaccinated had previously contracted SARS-CoV-2, and their nucleocapsid antibodies tested negative. A density of roughly 2 million PBMC per well was used; these cells were cultured with approximately 9.3 IU/ml IL-2 and approximately 10 ug/ml peptides. A half-medium replacement with IL-2 medium was carried out on days 3 and 7.

The sample consisted of CD4+ T cells from PBMCs cultured with HCoV-OC43 spike peptides, taken before COVID-19 vaccination. Sample subset: HCoV-OC43 spike overlapping peptide pool stimulation. The chain joins TRBV9 to TRBJ2-2, with D unclear. This TCR came from a human donor who received a COVID-19 vaccine. The CDR3: CASSPRLSGNTGELFF. For the CDR3, the DNA is TGTGCCAGCAGCCCCCGTCTGTCGGGGAACACCGGGGAGCTGTTTTTT.